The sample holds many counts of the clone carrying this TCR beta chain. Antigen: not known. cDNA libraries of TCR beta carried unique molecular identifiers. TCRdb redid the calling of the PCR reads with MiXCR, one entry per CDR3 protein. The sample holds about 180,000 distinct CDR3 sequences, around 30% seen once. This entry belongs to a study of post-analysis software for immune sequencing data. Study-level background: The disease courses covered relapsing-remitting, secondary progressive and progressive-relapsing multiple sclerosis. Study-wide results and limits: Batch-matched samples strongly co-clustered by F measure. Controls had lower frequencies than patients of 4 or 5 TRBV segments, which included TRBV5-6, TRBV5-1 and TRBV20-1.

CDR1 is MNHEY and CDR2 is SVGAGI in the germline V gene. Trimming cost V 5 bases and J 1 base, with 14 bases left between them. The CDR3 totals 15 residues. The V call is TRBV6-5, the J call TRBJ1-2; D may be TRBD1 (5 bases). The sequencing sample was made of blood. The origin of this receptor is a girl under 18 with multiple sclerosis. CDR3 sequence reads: CASSQTAFFNYGYTF. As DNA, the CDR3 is TGTGCCAGCAGTCAGACAGCGTTCTTTAACTATGGCTACACCTTC.